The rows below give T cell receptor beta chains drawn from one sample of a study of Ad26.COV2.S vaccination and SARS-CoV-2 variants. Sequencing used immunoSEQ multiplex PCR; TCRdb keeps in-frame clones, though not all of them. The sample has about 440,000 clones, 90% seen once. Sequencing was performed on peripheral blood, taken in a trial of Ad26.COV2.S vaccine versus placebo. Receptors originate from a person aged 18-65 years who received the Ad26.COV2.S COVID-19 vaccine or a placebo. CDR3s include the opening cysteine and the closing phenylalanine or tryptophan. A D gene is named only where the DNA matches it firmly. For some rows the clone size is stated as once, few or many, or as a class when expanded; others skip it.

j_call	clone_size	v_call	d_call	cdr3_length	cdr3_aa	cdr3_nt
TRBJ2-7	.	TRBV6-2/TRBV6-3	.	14	CASSRPRRGYEQYF	TGTGCCAGCAGCCGTCCGAGGAGGGGCTACGAGCAGTACTTC
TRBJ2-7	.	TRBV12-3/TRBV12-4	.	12	CASSLYPYEQYF	TGTGCCAGCAGTTTATATCCCTACGAGCAGTACTTC
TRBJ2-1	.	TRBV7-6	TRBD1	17	CASSLRGQVSSYNEQFF	TGTGCCAGCAGCCTCCGTGGACAGGTCAGCTCCTACAATGAGCAGTTCTTC
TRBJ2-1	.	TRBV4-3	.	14	CASSQEGHYNEQFF	TGCGCCAGCAGCCAAGAGGGGCACTACAATGAGCAGTTCTTC
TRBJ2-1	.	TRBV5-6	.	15	CASSLGTPGGAEQFF	TGTGCCAGCAGCTTGGGGACCCCAGGGGGGGCGGAGCAGTTCTTC
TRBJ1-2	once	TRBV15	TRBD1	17	CATSNYARDSPNYGYTF	TGTGCCACCAGCAATTACGCGAGGGACAGCCCGAACTATGGCTACACCTTC
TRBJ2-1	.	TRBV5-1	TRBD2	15	CASSLMTSGTDEQFF	TGCGCCAGCAGCTTGATGACTAGCGGGACCGATGAGCAGTTCTTC
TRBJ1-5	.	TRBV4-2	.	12	CASSQVVQPQHF	TGTGCCAGCAGCCAAGTTGTTCAGCCCCAGCATTTT
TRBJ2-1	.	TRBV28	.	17	CASSPHRVQGNLNEQFF	TGTGCCAGCAGTCCTCACCGTGTGCAGGGTAATTTGAATGAGCAGTTCTTC
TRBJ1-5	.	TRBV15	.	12	CATSSRVQPQHF	TGTGCCACCAGCAGCAGAGTACAGCCCCAGCATTTT
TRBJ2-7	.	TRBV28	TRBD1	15	CASSSGTGDDYEQYF	TGTGCCAGCAGTTCCGGGACAGGGGATGACTACGAGCAGTACTTC
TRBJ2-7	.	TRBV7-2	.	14	CASSPAGISYEQYF	TGTGCCAGCAGCCCCGCAGGGATCTCCTACGAGCAGTACTTC